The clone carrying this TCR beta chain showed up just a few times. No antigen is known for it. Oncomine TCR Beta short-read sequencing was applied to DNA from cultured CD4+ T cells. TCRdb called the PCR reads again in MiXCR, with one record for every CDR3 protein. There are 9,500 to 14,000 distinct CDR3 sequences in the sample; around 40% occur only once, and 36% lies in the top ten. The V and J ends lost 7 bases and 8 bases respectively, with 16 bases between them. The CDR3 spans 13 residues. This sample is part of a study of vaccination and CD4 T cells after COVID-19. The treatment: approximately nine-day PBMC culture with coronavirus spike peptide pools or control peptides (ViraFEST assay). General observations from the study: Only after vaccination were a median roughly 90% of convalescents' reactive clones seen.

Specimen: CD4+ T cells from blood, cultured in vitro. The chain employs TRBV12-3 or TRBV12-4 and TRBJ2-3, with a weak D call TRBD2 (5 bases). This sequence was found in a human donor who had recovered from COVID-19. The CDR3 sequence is CASTLLTGGTQYF. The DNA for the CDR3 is TGTGCCAGCACCCTACTTACTGGAGGTACGCAGTATTTT.